The T cell receptor (beta chain) under discussion was sequenced for a study of T-cell reconstitution after alpha-beta-depleted transplantation in children listed by TCRdb under 2016. Turning to the overall study: The study quantitatively tracked T-cell immune reconstitution after TCRalphabeta/CD19-depleted allogeneic hematopoietic cell transplantation in children using TCR repertoire profiling.

Library preparation was by PCR. Sequenced on an Illumina HiSeq 2500. To normalize quantification of the TCRbeta repertoire, the TCR libraries were built with molecular barcoding that relied on unique molecular identifiers. TCRdb reran the public reads through fastp at Q25 and MiXCR, keeping productive beta chains. Rows matching on CDR3 protein sequence are summarized as one entry with the most common DNA and genes. For this sample there are roughly 310,000 distinct CDR3 sequences; approximately 23% appear just once. About a tenth of the sample comes from the top ten. What the authors observed across the whole study: The apparently early recovery of alphabetaT-cell counts about two months after transplant reportedly depended on only several hundred rapidly expanded clones that came from non-depleted graft cells. The frequencies of hyperexpanded clones fell over the following months, and after one year, T-cell counts and TCRbeta diversity were mostly attributed to newly produced T cells. In some patients, high TCRbeta diversity at day 60 was attributed to recipient T cells and intrathymic progenitors that had survived conditioning.

The treatment or condition label, as the study defines it: allogeneic hematopoietic cell transplantation with graft depleted of TCRalphabeta T cells and CD19 B cells. TCRalphabeta/CD19-depleted allogeneic hematopoietic cell grafts were given to the transplant recipients, all of whom were children. This clonotype was recorded many times. The specificity of this receptor is unknown. No base-level quality is on record; no much larger clone is a single base apart. The source material was PBMCs, mostly from graft donor cells, sampled 180 days after TCRalphabeta/CD19-depleted stem cell transplant. This sequence was found in a male patient between 5 and 17 years old who had a stem cell transplant for acute lymphoblastic leukemia, so the T cells may come from the graft donor.

The nucleotide sequence reads as follows: TGTGCCAGCAGCTTAAGGAGGGTAAACACTGAAGCTTTCTTT. Its protein product is CASSLRRVNTEAFF. The chain is encoded by TRBV7-2 joined to TRBJ1-1, with an unclear D gene assignment. V is cut by 2 bases and J by 2 bases, and the space between the germline ends is 9 bases. Inclusive of the bounding cysteine and phenylalanine, the CDR3 is 14 residues long. The sequence is cut down to CDR3 DNA, 42 bases in frame from base 1. The germline V gene encodes CDR1 SGHTA and CDR2 FQGNSA. Full variable domain (CDR3 extended with the reference TRBV7-2 and TRBJ1-1 proteins): GAGVSQSPSNKVTEKGKDVELRCDPISGHTALYWYRQSLGQGLEFLIYFQGNSAPDKSGLPSDRFSAERTGGSVSTLTIQRTQQEDSAVYLCASSLRRVNTEAFFGQGTRLTVV.